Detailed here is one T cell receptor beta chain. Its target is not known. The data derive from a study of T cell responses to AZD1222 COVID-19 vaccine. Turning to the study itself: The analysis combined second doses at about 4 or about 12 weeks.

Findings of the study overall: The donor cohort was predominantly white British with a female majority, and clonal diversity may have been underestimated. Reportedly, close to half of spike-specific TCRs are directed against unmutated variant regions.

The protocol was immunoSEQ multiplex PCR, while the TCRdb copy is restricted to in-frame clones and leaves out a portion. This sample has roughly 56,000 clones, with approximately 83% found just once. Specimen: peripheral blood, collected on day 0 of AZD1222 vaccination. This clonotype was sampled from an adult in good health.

CDR3 DNA sequence: TGTGCCAGCAGCCCTGACAGGGGGACGATATGGGATACGCAGTATTTT. As protein: CASSPDRGTIWDTQYF. The chain uses TRBV14 and TRBJ2-3, with 9 bases matching TRBD1. The V gene end was trimmed by 4 bases and the J gene end by 6 bases; junction bases not matched to a gene: 11. This CDR3 is 16 amino acids long. Germline-derived CDR1 and CDR2 are SGHDN and FVKESK.